This TCR beta chain emerged from a study of regulatory and conventional T cells in RAG deficiency. Points from the study as a whole: Control T-cell subsets had markedly higher Shannon entropy and lower Simpson indices than RAG-deficient patients. Omenn patients showed >90% Treg-Tconv overlap and shorter CDR3 lengths.

CDR1 is LNHDA and CDR2 is SQIVND in the germline V gene (reference sequence). This CDR3 is 15 amino acids long. The junction had 5 bases not matched to a gene; V was cut back by 5 bases and J by 5 bases. Clones were read by immunoSEQ multiplex PCR, and TCRdb kept only the in-frame ones, dropping some. The table shows around 30,000 clones, with 90% occurring only once. A note on this clone: What it binds is not known.

This same sample was also part of a study on regulatory T cells. That work states: The PCR used 52 TRBV and 13 TRBJ primers. Patient repertoires had restricted TRB V-J pairs and skewed V and J usage, most in Tregs.

This chain links TRBV19 with TRBJ1-6; TRBD1 aligns across 8 bases. Sequencing was carried out using CD8+ T cells sorted from blood. The receptor's source is a human donor in good health. The CDR3 DNA sequence: TGTGCCAGTAGTGGACAGGGATCGCATAATTCACCCCTCCACTTT. This encodes CASSGQGSHNSPLHF.